The 27 T cell receptor beta chains given below trace back to one sample, sequenced in a study of T-cell memory formation after mild COVID-19 (dated by TCRdb to the early 2020s). The library was obtained by 5' RACE. The instrument given in TCRdb is Illumina NovaSeq 6000. TCRdb's own reprocessing of the public reads used fastp at Q25 and MiXCR and kept productive beta chains. Rows merge per CDR3 protein into single entries with the most common DNA and genes. The sample table contains about 410,000 distinct CDR3 sequences; only one count was recorded for about a quarter of them. The ten largest clonotypes hold approximately 14% of the sample. Sequenced input: PBMCs or a T cell subset sorted from them (not recorded which). Source of these receptors: an adult woman who had mild COVID-19 (a few samples of this study predate the infection). The sample titles of this study are shuffled in the database, so cell type and time point are left out; the donor was told from shared clones.

This clonotype was seen only a few times. The gene calls are TRBV20-1 and TRBJ2-1; 8 bases are shared with TRBD1. V trimming: 6 bases; J trimming: 5 bases; junction bases outside the gene matches: 9. There are 14 residues in the CDR3. Germline lookup yields CDR1 DFQATT and CDR2 SNEGSKA (reference sequence). The chain's CDR3 is CSATGGTGNNEQFF. CDR3 DNA sequence: TGCAGTGCGACGGGCGGGACAGGCAACAATGAGCAGTTCTTC.

This sequence joins TRBV29-1 and TRBJ1-1, with 7 bases aligning to TRBD1. The germline CDR1 and CDR2 sequences are SQVTM and ANQGSEA. Trimming took 2 bases from V and 9 from J; bases not matched to a gene: 3. The CDR3 runs to 11 residues. CDR3 coding DNA: TGCAGCGTTGAAAAGGGACAGAAAGCTTTCTTT. Translation gives CSVEKGQKAFF.

The genes are TRBV5-1 and TRBJ1-1, with D uncertain. Germline CDR1 and CDR2: SGHRS and YFSETQ. This CDR3 comprises 12 residues. The germline V and J ends were trimmed by 4 bases and 6 bases, with 10 bases remaining between them. The CDR3 protein is CASSHRGAEAFF. In nucleotides, the CDR3 is TGCGCCAGCAGCCACCGGGGAGCTGAAGCTTTCTTT.

The chain carries TRBV6-5 and TRBJ2-1; TRBD1 matches 7 bases. The germline V gene has CDR1 MNHEY and CDR2 SVGAGI. CDR3 length equals 14 residues. The ends lost 9 bases at V and 0 bases at J; junction bases unmatched: 5. For the CDR3, the DNA is TGTGCCAGTCGACAGGGCAGCTCCTACAATGAGCAGTTCTTC. It encodes CASRQGSSYNEQFF.

This clonotype was observed a handful of times. This rearrangement joins TRBV14 to TRBJ1-2; D is unresolved. Germline CDR1 SGHDN, CDR2 FVKESK. The CDR3 totals 12 residues. V was cut by 3 bases and J by 1 base, with 3 bases left in between. The CDR3: CASSQGNYGYTF. Here the CDR3 DNA reads TGTGCCAGCAGCCAGGGTAACTATGGCTACACCTTC. Full variable domain (missing parts from reference TRBV14 and TRBJ1-2): EAGVTQFPSHSVIEKGQTVTLRCDPISGHDNLYWYRRVMGKEIKFLLHFVKESKQDESGMPNNRFLAERTGGTYSTLKVQPAELEDSGVYFCASSQGNYGYTFGSGTRLTVV.

This clonotype has a count of ten or more. The chain carries TRBV20-1 and TRBJ2-4; D may be TRBD2 (7 bases). Germline CDR1 is DFQATT and CDR2 is SNEGSKA (reference sequence). The length of the CDR3 is 14 residues. Trimming pared 8 bases from V and 0 bases from J, leaving 14 bases between. The CDR3 protein is CSHQGREAKNIQYF. The CDR3 DNA is TGCAGTCACCAGGGGAGGGAAGCCAAAAACATTCAGTACTTC.

This chain joins TRBV29-1 and TRBJ2-1, with a possible D match to TRBD1 (5 bases). Trimming took off 4 bases at V and 7 bases at J, with 8 bases between the two ends. Looked up from germline, CDR1 is SQVTM and CDR2 is ANQGSEA. The CDR3 length is 11 residues. CDR3 protein: CSVGGGNEQFF. The DNA for the CDR3 is TGCAGCGTTGGGGGCGGAAATGAGCAGTTCTTC.

This clonotype appeared a few times. This sequence joins TRBV30 and TRBJ2-4; a possible D gene is TRBD2 (6 bases). The CDR3 contains 13 residues. The germline CDR1 and CDR2 sequences are GTSNPN and SVGIG (reference sequence). The V end lost 0 bases, the J end lost 8 bases, and 11 bases lay between the germline ends. CDR3: CAWSVMRRDIQYF. CDR3 coding DNA: TGTGCCTGGAGTGTAATGCGGAGGGACATTCAGTACTTC.

The CDR3 is CASRGRLVYEQYF. CDR3 DNA sequence: TGTGCCAGCAGGGGGCGGTTGGTCTACGAGCAGTACTTC. The J gene is TRBJ2-7, the V gene TRBV6-1; maybe TRBD1 (5 bases). CDR3 size: 13 residues. V lost 6 bases and J 3 bases, leaving 12 bases between the germline ends. Germline CDR1 and CDR2: MNHNS and SASEGT.

The chain carries TRBV25-1 and TRBJ2-7; the D is unclear. This CDR3 has 16 amino acids. V was pared by 3 bases and J by 2 bases, with 17 bases between. Germline CDR1 and CDR2: MGHDK and SYGVNS. DNA for the CDR3: TGTGCCAGCAGTGACGCTACGGGCCAGGCCGCCTACGAGCAGTACTTC. This codes for CASSDATGQAAYEQYF.

This clonotype was seen more than once but under ten times. The chain has TRBV2 and TRBJ2-5; D may be TRBD2 (5 bases). The germline CDR1 and CDR2 sequences are SNHLY and FYNNEI. There are 16 residues in the CDR3. V lost 3 bases, J lost 9 bases, and 23 bases lay in between. In DNA form, the CDR3 reads TGTGCCAGCAGTGAGGCATTAGCGACCCCGGTAGGAGCCCAGTACTTC. Translated: CASSEALATPVGAQYF. The whole variable domain, remainder taken from reference TRBV2 and TRBJ2-5, is EPEVTQTPSHQVTQMGQEVILRCVPISNHLYFYWYRQILGQKVEFLVSFYNNEISEKSEIFDDQFSVERPDGSNFTLKIRSTKLEDSAMYFCASSEALATPVGAQYFGPGTRLLVL.

This clonotype was seen only a few times. The V call is TRBV4-1, the J call TRBJ2-7; the match to TRBD1 covers 9 bases. With 5 bases clipped from V and 7 bases from J, the junction kept 12 bases outside the gene matches. The CDR3 has 15 amino acids. Germline lookup yields CDR1 MGHRA and CDR2 YSYEKL. CDR3 in amino acids: CASSNPGQGLREQYF. The CDR3 bases are TGCGCCAGCAGCAACCCGGGACAGGGTCTACGGGAGCAGTACTTC.

The V call is TRBV4-2, the J call TRBJ2-7; tentatively, D is TRBD1 or TRBD2 (5 bases each). The CDR3 contains 16 residues. With 4 bases removed from V and 5 bases from J, the gap between germline ends came to 21 bases. Germline CDR1 reads LGHNA; CDR2 reads YNFKEQ. CDR3 sequence: CASSRTASGTINEQYF. CDR3 coding DNA: TGTGCCAGCAGCCGGACTGCTTCGGGGACGATCAACGAGCAGTACTTC.

The chain has TRBV7-9 and TRBJ2-1, with D tentatively TRBD1 or TRBD2 (5 bases each). Trimming left V 5 bases short and J 0 bases short, with 17 bases between. This CDR3 region has 17 residues. Germline values: CDR1 SEHNR, CDR2 FQNEAQ (reference sequence). CDR3 loop: CASSLPPGTDSYNEQFF. Written as DNA, the CDR3 is TGTGCCAGCAGCCTACCCCCCGGGACCGACTCCTACAATGAGCAGTTCTTC.

The chain joins TRBV20-1 to TRBJ1-2; 10 nucleotides agree with TRBD1. In germline, CDR1 is DFQATT, CDR2 SNEGSKA (reference sequence). The CDR3 extends over 13 amino acids. Trimming at V came to 7 bases and at J to 8 bases, leaving 10 bases not matched to a gene. The chain's CDR3 is CSGGTGVLRGYTF. The CDR3 DNA follows: TGCAGTGGCGGGACAGGGGTCCTTAGGGGCTACACCTTC.

In this sample, this clonotype turned up a few times. The chain links TRBV10-2 to TRBJ2-7, with no clear D. Germline CDR1 and CDR2: WSHSY and SAAADI. The V and J ends lost 0 bases and 6 bases respectively, with 12 bases between them. The CDR3 has 14 amino acids. CDR3 protein: CASSESKLVGEQYF. The DNA of the CDR3 is TGCGCCAGCAGTGAGTCGAAACTCGTCGGCGAGCAGTACTTC.

This clonotype was seen only a few times. The rearrangement links TRBV24-1 to TRBJ2-2; weak D call: TRBD2 (5 bases). There are 20 residues in the CDR3. The germline gives CDR1 KGHDR, CDR2 SFDVKD. V dropped 5 bases and J dropped 5 bases, with 29 bases sitting between them. The CDR3 is CATSAPAGGGTRAQTGELFF. The CDR3 bases are TGTGCCACCAGTGCCCCGGCAGGTGGCGGAACTAGGGCCCAAACCGGGGAGCTGTTTTTT.

This clonotype was counted a few times. The rearrangement links TRBV5-1 to TRBJ1-5; D might be TRBD1 (5 bases). In germline, CDR1 is SGHRS, CDR2 YFSETQ. This CDR3 region has 15 residues. The ends were cut back, 3 bases at V and 6 bases at J, with 16 bases in the middle. In DNA form, the CDR3 reads TGCGCCAGCAGCTCCGACGGGGGTGGGAGTCAGCCCCAGCATTTT. Translated, it gives CASSSDGGGSQPQHF.

The rearrangement joins TRBV4-1 to TRBJ2-5; D uncertain. Per germline, CDR1 MGHRA and CDR2 YSYEKL. V lost 0 bases and J lost 5, with 10 bases in between. This CDR3 contains 14 residues. Here the CDR3 DNA reads TGCGCCAGCAGCCAAGATGCCATTGTGGAGACCCAGTACTTC. Protein sequence: CASSQDAIVETQYF.

This clonotype was counted a few times. Relative to the germline gene, one junction end is altered; a read error may explain this. The rearrangement links TRBV20-1 to TRBJ1-2, with a weak D call TRBD1 (6 bases). The CDR3 runs 14 residues. Germline CDR1 DFQATT, CDR2 SNEGSKA (reference sequence). The CDR3 nucleotides are TGCAGTGCTAGAGACGGGGCCTACACAGGGACACCACAATTC. This encodes CSARDGAYTGTPQF.

This rearrangement joins TRBV15 to TRBJ2-7; TRBD2 matches 7 bases. V was clipped by 5 bases and J by 6 bases; unmatched bases: 7. In germline, CDR1 is LNHNV, CDR2 YYDKDF (reference sequence). There are 13 residues in the CDR3. Written as DNA, the CDR3 is TGTGCCACCAGCGAACTAGCGATCCGCGAGCAGTACTTC. Its translation: CATSELAIREQYF.

The CDR3 spells CASSQRDRVPYEQYF. The CDR3 nucleotides read TGTGCCAGCAGCCAACGCGACAGGGTGCCCTACGAGCAGTACTTC. The chain uses TRBV3-1 and TRBJ2-7, with 7 bases matching TRBD1. CDR1 is LGHDT and CDR2 is YNNKEL in the germline V gene (reference sequence). V was clipped by 2 bases and J by 2 bases; unmatched bases: 6. The CDR3 covers 15 residues.

This chain connects TRBV15 to TRBJ2-3; a possible D gene is TRBD1 (6 bases). V shed 8 bases and J shed 1 base, with 22 bases lying between them. This CDR3 region has 17 residues. Per germline, CDR1 LNHNV and CDR2 YYDKDF (reference sequence). DNA for the CDR3: TGTGCCACCGATACGCCACGACGGGACAATCGCACAGATACGCAGTATTTT. This encodes CATDTPRRDNRTDTQYF.

This clonotype was counted between two and nine times. This chain connects TRBV7-6 to TRBJ2-1; TRBD2 is a possible D gene (7 bases). The germline V gene has CDR1 SGHVS and CDR2 FNYEAQ. The CDR3 totals 17 residues. V dropped 3 bases and J dropped 9 bases, with 24 bases sitting between them. The CDR3 loop is CASSLGLSGTSMFEQFF. The CDR3 nucleotides read TGTGCCAGCAGCTTGGGGCTCAGCGGGACAAGCATGTTTGAGCAGTTCTTC.

This clonotype was seen ten or more times. The chain carries TRBV23-1 and TRBJ2-7, with TRBD1 as a possible D gene (6 bases). TRBV23-1 is an open reading frame whose function is uncertain. Trimming removed 3 bases from V and 3 bases from J, with 21 bases in between. This CDR3 is 17 amino acids long. The CDR3 loop reads CASSHLSPGHPLYEQYF. The CDR3 DNA is TGCGCCAGCAGTCACTTATCCCCGGGACACCCTCTCTACGAGCAGTACTTC.

This clonotype has just a few counts. This chain uses TRBV5-5 with TRBJ2-5, with 11 bases lining up with TRBD2. Germline V CDR1 and CDR2: SGHKS, YYEKEE (reference sequence). The junction had 9 bases not matched to a gene; V was cut back by 3 bases and J by 2 bases. The CDR3 is 17 amino acids. In DNA form, the CDR3 reads TGTGCCAGCAGCTCCCGAGCCGCTAGCGGGGGGCAAGAGACCCAGTACTTC. This encodes CASSSRAASGGQETQYF.

The V and J genes are TRBV4-3 and TRBJ2-1; TRBD2 aligns across 7 bases. V was clipped by 0 bases and J by 8 bases; unmatched bases: 7. The CDR3 consists of 15 residues. CDR1 is LGHNA, CDR2 YSLEER, per germline. The CDR3 DNA reads as TGCGCCAGCAGCCAAGAGGGGCGGGAGAGGGATGAGCAGTTCTTC. Its protein is CASSQEGRERDEQFF.